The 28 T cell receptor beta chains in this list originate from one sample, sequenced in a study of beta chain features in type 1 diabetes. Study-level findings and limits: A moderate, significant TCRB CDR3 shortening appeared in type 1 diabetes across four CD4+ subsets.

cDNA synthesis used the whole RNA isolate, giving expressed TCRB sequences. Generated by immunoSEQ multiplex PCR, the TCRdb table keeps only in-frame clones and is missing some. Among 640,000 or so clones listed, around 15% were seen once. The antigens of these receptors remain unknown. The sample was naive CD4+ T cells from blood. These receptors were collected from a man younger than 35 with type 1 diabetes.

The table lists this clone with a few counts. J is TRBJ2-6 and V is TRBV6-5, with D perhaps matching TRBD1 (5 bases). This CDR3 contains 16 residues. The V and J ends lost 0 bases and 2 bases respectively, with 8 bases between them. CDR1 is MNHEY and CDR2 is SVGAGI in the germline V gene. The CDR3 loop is CASSYSGATGANVLTF. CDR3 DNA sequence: TGTGCCAGCAGTTACTCAGGGGCGACTGGGGCCAACGTCCTGACTTTC.

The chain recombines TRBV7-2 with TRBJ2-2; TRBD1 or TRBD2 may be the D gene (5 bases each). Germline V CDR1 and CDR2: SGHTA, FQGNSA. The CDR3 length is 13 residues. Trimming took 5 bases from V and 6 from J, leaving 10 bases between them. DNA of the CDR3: TGTGCCAGCAGCCCTGTGGGGGCCGGGGAGCTGTTTTTT. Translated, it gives CASSPVGAGELFF.

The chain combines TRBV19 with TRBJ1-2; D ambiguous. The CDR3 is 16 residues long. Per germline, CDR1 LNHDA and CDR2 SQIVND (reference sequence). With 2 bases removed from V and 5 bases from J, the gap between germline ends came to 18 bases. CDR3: CASSITEGFIRYGYTF. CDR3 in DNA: TGTGCCAGTAGTATAACGGAGGGATTCATCCGGTATGGCTACACCTTC.

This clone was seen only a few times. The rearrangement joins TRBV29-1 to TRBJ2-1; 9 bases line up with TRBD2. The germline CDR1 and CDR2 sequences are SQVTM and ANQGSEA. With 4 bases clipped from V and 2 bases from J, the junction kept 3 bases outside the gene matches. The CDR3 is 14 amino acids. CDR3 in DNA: TGCAGCGTTGTGAGCGGGGGGCCCTACAATGAGCAGTTCTTC. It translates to CSVVSGGPYNEQFF.

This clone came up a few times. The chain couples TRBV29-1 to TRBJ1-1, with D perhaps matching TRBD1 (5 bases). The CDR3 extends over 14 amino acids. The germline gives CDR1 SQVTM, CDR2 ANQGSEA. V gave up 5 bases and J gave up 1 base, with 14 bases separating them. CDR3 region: CSVSVLGENTEAFF. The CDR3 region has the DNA TGCAGCGTTTCGGTTCTGGGGGAGAACACTGAAGCTTTCTTT.

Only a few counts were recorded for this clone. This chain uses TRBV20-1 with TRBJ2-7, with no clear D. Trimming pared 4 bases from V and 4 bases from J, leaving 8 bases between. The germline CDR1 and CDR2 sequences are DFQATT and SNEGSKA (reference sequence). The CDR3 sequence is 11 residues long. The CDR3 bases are TGCAGTGCTACCCTGAGGTACGAGCAGTACTTC. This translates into CSATLRYEQYF.

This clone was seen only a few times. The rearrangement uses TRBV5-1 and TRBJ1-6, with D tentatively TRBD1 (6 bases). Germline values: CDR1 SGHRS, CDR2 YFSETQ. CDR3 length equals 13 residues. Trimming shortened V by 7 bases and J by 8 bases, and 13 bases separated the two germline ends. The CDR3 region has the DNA TGCGCCAGCCGAAAGGGGGAGGATTCACCCCTCCACTTT. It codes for CASRKGEDSPLHF.

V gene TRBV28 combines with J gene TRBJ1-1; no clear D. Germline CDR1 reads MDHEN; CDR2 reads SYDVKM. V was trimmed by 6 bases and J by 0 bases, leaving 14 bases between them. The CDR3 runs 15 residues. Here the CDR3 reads CASRPSFGMNTEAFF. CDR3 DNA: TGTGCCAGCAGACCTTCGTTTGGAATGAACACTGAAGCTTTCTTT.

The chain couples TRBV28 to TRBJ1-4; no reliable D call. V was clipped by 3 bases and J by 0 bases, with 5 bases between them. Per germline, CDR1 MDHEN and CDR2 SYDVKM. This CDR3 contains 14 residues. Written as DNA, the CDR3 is TGTGCCAGCAGTTTCAGCGCAACTAATGAAAAACTGTTTTTT. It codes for CASSFSATNEKLFF.

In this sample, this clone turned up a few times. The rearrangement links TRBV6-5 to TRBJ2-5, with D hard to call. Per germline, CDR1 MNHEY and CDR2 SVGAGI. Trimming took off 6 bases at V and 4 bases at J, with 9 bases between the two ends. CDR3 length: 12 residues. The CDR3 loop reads CASSHVPETQYF. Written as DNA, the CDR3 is TGTGCCAGCAGCCACGTCCCAGAGACCCAGTACTTC.

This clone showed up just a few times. The CDR3 DNA is TGTGCCAGCAGTTACTCCGGGACAGGGCATTATGGCTACACCTTC. It translates to CASSYSGTGHYGYTF. This sequence joins TRBV6-5 and TRBJ1-2; 9 positions agree with TRBD1. This CDR3 is 15 amino acids long. Germline CDR1 MNHEY, CDR2 SVGAGI. V was clipped by 0 bases and J by 5 bases; unmatched bases: 4.

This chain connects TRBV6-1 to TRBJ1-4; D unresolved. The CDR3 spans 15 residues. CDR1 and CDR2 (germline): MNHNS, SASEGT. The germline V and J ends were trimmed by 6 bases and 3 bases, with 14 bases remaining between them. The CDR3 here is CASRSTPWANEKLFF. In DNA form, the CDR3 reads TGTGCCAGCAGATCGACTCCATGGGCTAATGAAAAACTGTTTTTT.

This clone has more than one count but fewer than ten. The CDR3 bases are TGTGCCACCAGCAGAGATGGGTCTTTTACCTCCTACGAGCAGTACTTC. Its protein is CATSRDGSFTSYEQYF. This chain uses TRBV15 with TRBJ2-7; D uncertain. CDR3 length: 16 amino acids. Germline V gives CDR1 LNHNV, CDR2 YYDKDF (reference sequence). Trimming removed 0 bases from V and 0 bases from J, with 12 bases in between.

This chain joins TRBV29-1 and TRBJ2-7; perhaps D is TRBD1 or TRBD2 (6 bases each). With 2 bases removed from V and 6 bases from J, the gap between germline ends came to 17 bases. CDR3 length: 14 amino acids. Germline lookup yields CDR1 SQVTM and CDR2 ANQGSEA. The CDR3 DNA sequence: TGCAGCGTTGAATTCGGGGGCTCCTTTGGCGAGCAGTACTTC. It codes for CSVEFGGSFGEQYF.

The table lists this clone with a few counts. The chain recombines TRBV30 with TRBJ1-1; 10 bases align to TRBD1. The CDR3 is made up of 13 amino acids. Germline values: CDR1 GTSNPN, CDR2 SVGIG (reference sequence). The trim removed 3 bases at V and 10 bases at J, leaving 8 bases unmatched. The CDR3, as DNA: TGTGCCTGGAGACGGGGACAGGGGCTTGGAGCTTTCTTT. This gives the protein CAWRRGQGLGAFF.

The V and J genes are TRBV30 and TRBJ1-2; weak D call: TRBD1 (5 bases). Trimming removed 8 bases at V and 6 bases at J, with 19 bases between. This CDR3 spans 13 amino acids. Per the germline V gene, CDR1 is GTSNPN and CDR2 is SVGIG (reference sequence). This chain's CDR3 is CAGAPGDWDGYTF. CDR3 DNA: TGTGCCGGGGCTCCCGGGGACTGGGATGGCTACACCTTC.

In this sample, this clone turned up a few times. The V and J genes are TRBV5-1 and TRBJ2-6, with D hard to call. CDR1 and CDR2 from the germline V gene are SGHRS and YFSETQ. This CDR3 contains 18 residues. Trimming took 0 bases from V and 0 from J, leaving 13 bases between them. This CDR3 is CASSLAAVLNSGANVLTF. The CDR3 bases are TGCGCCAGCAGCTTGGCCGCGGTTCTCAACTCTGGGGCCAACGTCCTGACTTTC. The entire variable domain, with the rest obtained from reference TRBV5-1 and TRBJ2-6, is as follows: KAGVTQTPRYLIKTRGQQVTLSCSPISGHRSVSWYQQTPGQGLQFLFEYFSETQRNKGNFPGRFSGRQFSNSRSEMNVSTLELGDSALYLCASSLAAVLNSGANVLTFGAGSRLTVL.

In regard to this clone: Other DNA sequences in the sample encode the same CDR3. The CDR3 reads CASSSQGETQYF. CDR3 bases: TGCGCCAGCAGCTCGCAGGGTGAGACCCAGTACTTC. V and J are TRBV5-1 and TRBJ2-5; perhaps TRBD1 as D (5 bases). This CDR3 has 12 residues. Germline V gene sequence: CDR1 SGHRS, CDR2 YFSETQ. Trimming removed 3 bases from V and 5 bases from J, with 8 bases in between.

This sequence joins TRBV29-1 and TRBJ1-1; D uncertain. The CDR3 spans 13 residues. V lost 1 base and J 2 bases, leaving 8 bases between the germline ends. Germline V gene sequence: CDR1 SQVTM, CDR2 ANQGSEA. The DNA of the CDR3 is TGCAGCGTTGAAGGGGAAGCTAACACTGAAGCTTTCTTT. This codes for CSVEGEANTEAFF.

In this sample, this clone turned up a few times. The CDR3 spells CAWSVWQNTEAFF. CDR3 DNA sequence: TGTGCCTGGAGTGTGTGGCAGAACACTGAAGCTTTCTTT. This chain uses TRBV30 with TRBJ1-1; D gene ambiguous. V lost 0 bases and J 1 base, leaving 6 bases between the germline ends. There are 13 residues in the CDR3. CDR1 is GTSNPN, CDR2 SVGIG, per germline (reference sequence).

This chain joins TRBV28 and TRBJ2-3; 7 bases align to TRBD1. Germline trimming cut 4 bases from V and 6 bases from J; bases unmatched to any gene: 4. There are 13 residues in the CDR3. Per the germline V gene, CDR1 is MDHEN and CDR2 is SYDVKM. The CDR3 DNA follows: TGTGCCAGCAGTTACAGGGGCGGCGATACGCAGTATTTT. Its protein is CASSYRGGDTQYF.

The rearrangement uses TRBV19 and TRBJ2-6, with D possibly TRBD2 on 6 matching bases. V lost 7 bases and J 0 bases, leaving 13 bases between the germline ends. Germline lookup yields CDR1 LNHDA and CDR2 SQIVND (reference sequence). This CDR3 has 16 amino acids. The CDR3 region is CASIRDSLSGANVLTF. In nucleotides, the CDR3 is TGTGCCAGTATTAGGGACTCCCTCTCTGGGGCCAACGTCCTGACTTTC. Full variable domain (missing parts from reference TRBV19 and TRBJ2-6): DGGITQSPKYLFRKEGQNVTLSCEQNLNHDAMYWYRQDPGQGLRLIYYSQIVNDFQKGDIAEGYSVSREKKESFPLTVTSAQKNPTAFYLCASIRDSLSGANVLTFGAGSRLTVL.

The CDR3 region is CSAPRGYEQYF. DNA of the CDR3: TGCAGTGCTCCGCGGGGATACGAGCAGTACTTC. The rearrangement links TRBV20-1 to TRBJ2-7, with D perhaps matching TRBD2 (6 bases). Germline V gives CDR1 DFQATT, CDR2 SNEGSKA (reference sequence). V was pared by 5 bases and J by 4 bases, with 9 bases between. This CDR3 has 11 amino acids.

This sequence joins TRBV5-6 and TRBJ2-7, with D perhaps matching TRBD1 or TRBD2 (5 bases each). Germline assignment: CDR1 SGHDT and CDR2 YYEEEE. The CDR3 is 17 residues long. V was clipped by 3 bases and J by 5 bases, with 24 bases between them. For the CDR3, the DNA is TGTGCCAGCAGCTCCGCCGACTTTCGGGGACCTCGAGACGAGCAGTACTTC. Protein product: CASSSADFRGPRDEQYF.

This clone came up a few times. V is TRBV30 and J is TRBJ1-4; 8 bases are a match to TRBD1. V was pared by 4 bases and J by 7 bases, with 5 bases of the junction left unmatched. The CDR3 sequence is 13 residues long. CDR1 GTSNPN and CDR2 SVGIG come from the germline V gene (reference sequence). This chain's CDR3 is CAWTRQGPEKLFF. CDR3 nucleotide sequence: TGTGCCTGGACTCGACAGGGGCCTGAAAAACTGTTTTTT.

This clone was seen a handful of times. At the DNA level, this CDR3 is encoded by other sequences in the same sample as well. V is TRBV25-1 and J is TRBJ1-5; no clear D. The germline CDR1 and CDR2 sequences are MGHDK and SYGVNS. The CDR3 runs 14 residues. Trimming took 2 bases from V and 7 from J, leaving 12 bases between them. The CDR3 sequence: CASSEAGVRQPQHF. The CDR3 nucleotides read TGTGCCAGCAGTGAAGCCGGGGTCAGACAGCCCCAGCATTTT.

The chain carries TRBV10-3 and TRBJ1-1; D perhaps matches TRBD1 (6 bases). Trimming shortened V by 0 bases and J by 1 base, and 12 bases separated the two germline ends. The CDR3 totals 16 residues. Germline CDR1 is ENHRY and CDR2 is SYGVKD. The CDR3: CAISESKQGANTEAFF. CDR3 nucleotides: TGTGCCATCAGTGAGTCGAAACAGGGAGCGAACACTGAAGCTTTCTTT.

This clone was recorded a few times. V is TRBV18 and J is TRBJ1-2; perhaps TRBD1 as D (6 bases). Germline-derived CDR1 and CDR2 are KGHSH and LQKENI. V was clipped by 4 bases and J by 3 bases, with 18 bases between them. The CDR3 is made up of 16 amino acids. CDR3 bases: TGTGCCAGCTCACAGACCGAGGGGGGAAGCTACTATGGCTACACCTTC. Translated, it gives CASSQTEGGSYYGYTF.